These 19 T cell receptor beta chains share one sample of origin, sequenced in a study of beta chain features in type 1 diabetes. Antigen specificity for these receptors is unknown. Study observations and caveats: Shorter TCRB CDR3s, moderately but significantly so, were found in Type 1 diabetes patients in all four CD4+ subsets.

TCRB transcripts that were expressed got sequenced, as all of the isolated RNA had been reverse transcribed. The protocol was immunoSEQ multiplex PCR, while the TCRdb copy is restricted to in-frame clones and leaves out a portion. Of 240,000 or so clones in the sample, roughly 13% are singletons; the top ten hold around 0.019%. The sequencing input was naive CD4+ T cells from blood. The receptors come from a man aged 30 to 45 with type 1 diabetes.

This clone was seen more than once but under ten times. CDR3 amino acids: CASSENNSGNTIYF. In nucleotides, the CDR3 is TGTGCCAGCAGTGAAAACAACTCTGGAAACACCATATATTTT. V gene TRBV6-1 combines with J gene TRBJ1-3; no clear D gene. Per germline, CDR1 MNHNS and CDR2 SASEGT. V was shortened by 2 bases and J by 0 bases, with 5 bases between the two germline ends. The CDR3 consists of 14 residues.

The V gene is TRBV23-1, the J gene TRBJ1-4, with a possible D match to TRBD1 (6 bases). TRBV23-1 carries the ORF label, with uncertain function. V lost 3 bases and J 7 bases, leaving 27 bases between the germline ends. The CDR3 runs 19 residues. As DNA, the CDR3 is TGCGCCAGCAGTCACCTAACAGGGAAAGGTATATCATTGAGTGAAAAACTGTTTTTT. It codes for CASSHLTGKGISLSEKLFF.

The rearrangement joins TRBV2 to TRBJ2-4, with TRBD1 matching 7 bases. The CDR3 is 15 amino acids. Germline V gives CDR1 SNHLY, CDR2 FYNNEI. Germline trimming cut 4 bases from V and 0 bases from J; bases unmatched to any gene: 3. For the CDR3, the DNA is TGTGCCAGCAGTGGGGACAGCCTAGCCAAAAACATTCAGTACTTC. Translated, it gives CASSGDSLAKNIQYF.

The table lists this clone with a few counts. The chain couples TRBV29-1 to TRBJ1-1, with unresolved D. Trimming pared 4 bases from V and 1 base from J, leaving 10 bases between. Per the germline V gene, CDR1 is SQVTM and CDR2 is ANQGSEA. The CDR3 is made up of 13 amino acids. CDR3: CSVVVTQNTEAFF. The CDR3 DNA sequence: TGCAGCGTTGTGGTGACACAGAACACTGAAGCTTTCTTT.

This clone was picked up a small number of times. V gene TRBV6-5 combines with J gene TRBJ2-7; 13 nucleotides match TRBD2. Germline V gene lookup returns CDR1 MNHEY and CDR2 SVGAGI. V lost 2 bases and J lost 5; bases outside the gene matches: 6. This CDR3 spans 16 amino acids. In DNA, the CDR3 is TGTGCCAGCAGTTACGTTCCGGGACTAGCGGGAAACGAGCAGTACTTC. Translation: CASSYVPGLAGNEQYF.

The chain uses TRBV28 and TRBJ2-7; weak D call: TRBD2 (5 bases). Germline V gives CDR1 MDHEN, CDR2 SYDVKM. CDR3 size: 16 residues. Trimming removed 3 bases from V and 0 bases from J, with 15 bases in between. CDR3 loop: CASSFLGLGSSYEQYF. CDR3 nucleotide sequence: TGTGCCAGCAGTTTTCTGGGCCTGGGGAGCTCCTACGAGCAGTACTTC. Full variable domain (remainder filled in from reference TRBV28 and TRBJ2-7): DVKVTQSSRYLVKRTGEKVFLECVQDMDHENMFWYRQDPGLGLRLIYFSYDVKMKEKGDIPEGYSVSREKKERFSLILESASTNQTSMYLCASSFLGLGSSYEQYFGPGTRLTVT.

The rearrangement links TRBV5-1 to TRBJ2-1, with D possibly TRBD2 on 6 matching bases. CDR1 SGHRS and CDR2 YFSETQ come from the germline V gene. V gave up 1 base and J gave up 9 bases, with 14 bases separating them. The CDR3 covers 14 residues. The CDR3 DNA is TGCGCCAGCAGCTTGAATGTTAGCGGCAGTGAGCAGTTCTTC. It codes for CASSLNVSGSEQFF.

V is TRBV4-2 and J is TRBJ1-2; no reliable D call. The germline gives CDR1 LGHNA, CDR2 YNFKEQ. The CDR3 has 15 residues. Trimming shortened V by 0 bases and J by 3 bases, and 11 bases separated the two germline ends. CDR3 in amino acids: CASSQESRQDYGYTF. The CDR3 DNA follows: TGTGCCAGCAGCCAAGAGAGTCGGCAGGACTATGGCTACACCTTC.

Comment on this clone: The junction shows a germline mismatch at one end, possibly a read error. The chain combines TRBV6-1 with TRBJ1-3; 9 bases match TRBD1. CDR1 and CDR2 (germline): MNHNS, SASEGT. The CDR3 contains 17 residues. CDR3 nucleotide sequence: TGTGCCAGCAGAGAAGTACAGGGGGCGCCTTACGGAAACACCATATATTTT. Its translation: CASREVQGAPYGNTIYF.

The chain employs TRBV18 and TRBJ2-3, with D unclear. This CDR3 comprises 13 residues. Germline CDR1 KGHSH, CDR2 LQKENI. Trimming cost V 0 bases and J 3 bases, with 4 bases left between them. The chain's CDR3 is CASSPPTTDTQYF. CDR3 nucleotides: TGTGCCAGCTCACCACCGACAACAGATACGCAGTATTTT.

This clone appeared a few times. One end of the junction is discordant with germline, which a read error may explain. The J gene is TRBJ2-1, the V gene TRBV7-7; 12 bases agree with TRBD2. The CDR3 loop spans 17 amino acids. The germline CDR1 and CDR2 sequences are SSHAT and FNYEAQ (reference sequence). The CDR3 loop reads CASSLAPSGGADNEQFF. The CDR3 bases are TGTGCTAGCAGCTTAGCACCTAGCGGGGGGGCGGACAATGAGCAGTTCTTC.

This sequence joins TRBV5-4 and TRBJ2-2, with D tentatively TRBD2 (6 bases). Germline-derived CDR1 and CDR2 are SGHNT and YYREEE (reference sequence). The V end lost 4 bases, the J end lost 5 bases, and 18 bases lay between the germline ends. The CDR3 runs 16 residues. DNA of the CDR3: TGTGCCAGCAGCCAAGAGACGGAGGGATGGACCGGGGAGCTGTTTTTT. It specifies CASSQETEGWTGELFF.

This chain joins TRBV5-1 and TRBJ2-3; tentative D call: TRBD2 (5 bases). The V and J ends lost 0 bases and 2 bases respectively, with 10 bases between them. The CDR3 covers 15 residues. Germline CDR1 SGHRS, CDR2 YFSETQ. The CDR3: CASSLAPGSTDTQYF. The CDR3 nucleotides read TGCGCCAGCAGCTTGGCCCCGGGGTCCACAGATACGCAGTATTTT.

This clone was observed a handful of times. This sequence joins TRBV5-4 and TRBJ2-2; 8 bases are shared with TRBD1. Germline V gene sequence: CDR1 SGHNT, CDR2 YYREEE (reference sequence). This CDR3 contains 14 residues. Unmatched junction bases numbered 3, after V lost 2 bases and J lost 6 bases. CDR3 sequence (DNA): TGTGCCAGCAGCTTCGACAGGGGAGCCGGGGAGCTGTTTTTT. Residues: CASSFDRGAGELFF.

The V gene is TRBV27, the J gene TRBJ2-7; D might be TRBD2 (5 bases). This CDR3 region has 16 residues. V lost 5 bases and J lost 2, with 19 bases in between. Germline V gene sequence: CDR1 MNHEY, CDR2 SMNVEV (reference sequence). The DNA of the CDR3 is TGTGCCAGCAGTCGGACCGGAGGTCTAGCAGCCTACGAGCAGTACTTC. This codes for CASSRTGGLAAYEQYF.

V is TRBV5-1 and J is TRBJ2-7; D is undetermined. The V and J ends lost 3 bases and 9 bases respectively, with 13 bases between them. The CDR3 extends over 12 amino acids. The germline V gene has CDR1 SGHRS and CDR2 YFSETQ. The CDR3 bases are TGCGCCAGCAGCTCTTTGAGCGACCGGCAGTACTTC. Translation: CASSSLSDRQYF.

There are a few counts of this clone. The chain recombines TRBV27 with TRBJ2-1; D unresolved. V gave up 8 bases and J gave up 9 bases, with 11 bases separating them. Germline V CDR1 and CDR2: MNHEY, SMNVEV (reference sequence). There are 11 residues in the CDR3. In DNA, the CDR3 is TGTGCCAGCGGAACCACGGGTGAGCAGTTCTTC. It encodes CASGTTGEQFF.

This clone has a handful of counts. The rearrangement joins TRBV7-9 to TRBJ2-3, with 8 bases identical to TRBD1. The ends lost 3 bases at V and 5 bases at J; junction bases unmatched: 7. Germline CDR1 is SEHNR and CDR2 is FQNEAQ (reference sequence). The CDR3 is made up of 15 amino acids. CDR3 sequence reads: CASSFQGQDRDTQYF. CDR3 nucleotides: TGTGCCAGCAGCTTTCAGGGACAGGATAGAGATACGCAGTATTTT. The variable domain in full, with the rest retrieved from reference TRBV7-9 and TRBJ2-3, is DTGVSQNPRHKITKRGQNVTFRCDPISEHNRLYWYRQTLGQGPEFLTYFQNEAQLEKSRLLSDRFSAERPKGSFSTLEIQRTEQGDSAMYLCASSFQGQDRDTQYFGPGTRLTVL.

This clone was detected a few times. The V and J genes are TRBV18 and TRBJ1-1, with 9 bases lining up with TRBD1. With 3 bases clipped from V and 1 base from J, the junction kept 3 bases outside the gene matches. The CDR3 consists of 15 residues. Germline V gene sequence: CDR1 KGHSH, CDR2 LQKENI. CDR3 bases: TGTGCCAGCTCACCCGCGACAGGGGGGAACACTGAAGCTTTCTTT. Protein sequence: CASSPATGGNTEAFF. The variable domain in full, with the rest retrieved from reference TRBV18 and TRBJ1-1, is NAGVMQNPRHLVRRRGQEARLRCSPMKGHSHVYWYRQLPEEGLKFMVYLQKENIIDESGMPKERFSAEFPKEGPSILRIQQVVRGDSAAYFCASSPATGGNTEAFFGQGTRLTVV.